The present T cell receptor beta chain was sequenced within a study of B cell selection in AIRE deficiency. Study-wide results and limits: About 30.6% of healthy-shared Treg TCRbeta sequences appeared in patient Tconv cells.

Regulatory T cells were sorted as CD4+CD25hiCD127low/negative. Assay: immunoSEQ multiplex PCR; the TCRdb copy retains only in-frame clones and omits some. This table has 20,000 to 30,000 clones, approximately 92% appearing once. Comment on this clone: Antigen: not known.

The specimen sequenced was CD4+CD25+ Tregs sorted from PBMCs. This TCR came from a human donor in good health.

This chain's CDR3 is CASSPLAANTGELFF. The CDR3 coding sequence is TGTGCCAGTAGTCCTCTAGCGGCGAACACCGGGGAGCTGTTTTTT. The chain employs TRBV19 and TRBJ2-2; 7 bases fit TRBD2. CDR3 length: 15 amino acids. Germline V lookup: CDR1 LNHDA, CDR2 SQIVND (reference sequence). With 5 bases clipped from V and 0 bases from J, the junction kept 3 bases outside the gene matches.